Each of the 14 T cell receptor beta chains below was sequenced from the same sample in a study of Ad26.COV2.S vaccination and SARS-CoV-2 variants. Clones were sequenced by immunoSEQ multiplex PCR, and TCRdb holds only the in-frame ones, with some missing. The sample gives 300,000 to 450,000 clones, about 90% of which show up once; about 3.9% is in the top ten. The material sequenced was peripheral blood, taken after recovery from COVID-19. The receptors shown here come from a human donor who had recovered from COVID-19.

The chain combines TRBV4-1 with TRBJ1-5, with D perhaps matching TRBD1 (6 bases). Germline V gene lookup returns CDR1 MGHRA and CDR2 YSYEKL. The CDR3 is made up of 15 amino acids. V was shortened by 7 bases and J by 3 bases, with 16 bases between the two germline ends. The CDR3 nucleotides read TGCGCCAGCAAGAGTGTAGGGGGGACCAATCAGCCCCAGCATTTT. This gives the protein CASKSVGGTNQPQHF.

V and J are TRBV19 and TRBJ1-2, with 8 bases fitting TRBD1. This CDR3 spans 13 amino acids. Trimming took 6 bases from V and 6 from J; bases not matched to a gene: 6. The germline gives CDR1 LNHDA, CDR2 SQIVND (reference sequence). The CDR3 sequence: CASSRGPFDGYTF. DNA of the CDR3: TGTGCCAGTAGCAGGGGGCCCTTCGATGGCTACACCTTC. Complete variable domain (other parts from reference TRBV19 and TRBJ1-2): DGGITQSPKYLFRKEGQNVTLSCEQNLNHDAMYWYRQDPGQGLRLIYYSQIVNDFQKGDIAEGYSVSREKKESFPLTVTSAQKNPTAFYLCASSRGPFDGYTFGSGTRLTVV.

The chain joins TRBV19 to TRBJ1-2, with 9 bases matching TRBD1. This CDR3 spans 15 amino acids. Germline lookup yields CDR1 LNHDA and CDR2 SQIVND (reference sequence). V was clipped by 1 base and J by 7 bases; unmatched bases: 7. This CDR3 reads CASSIVGTGPIGYTF. The CDR3 DNA is TGTGCCAGTAGTATAGTCGGGACAGGGCCTATTGGCTACACCTTC.

This chain joins TRBV7-9 and TRBJ1-6; 7 positions match TRBD1. CDR3 size: 14 residues. CDR1 SEHNR and CDR2 FQNEAQ come from the germline V gene (reference sequence). V shed 5 bases, J shed 7 bases, and the junction held 5 bases outside the gene matches. As DNA, the CDR3 is TGTGCCAGCAGCCCACAGGGGTCCAATTCACCCCTCCACTTT. Translated: CASSPQGSNSPLHF.

This chain connects TRBV7-9 to TRBJ1-2; 9 bases map to TRBD1. Germline V lookup: CDR1 SEHNR, CDR2 FQNEAQ (reference sequence). V shed 8 bases and J 3 bases; nucleotides not matched to a gene: 4. The length of the CDR3 is 13 residues. CDR3 coding DNA: TGTGCCAGCGGACAGGGGAGGCACTATGGCTACACCTTC. Translation gives CASGQGRHYGYTF.

The chain recombines TRBV7-6 with TRBJ2-1, with D possibly being TRBD1 or TRBD2 (5 bases each). This CDR3 contains 17 residues. V was cut by 4 bases and J by 4 bases, with 20 bases left in between. Germline V gives CDR1 SGHVS, CDR2 FNYEAQ. CDR3 residues: CASSSTIGTEKYNEQFF. CDR3 coding DNA: TGTGCCAGCAGCTCTACTATAGGGACGGAAAAATACAATGAGCAGTTCTTC.

This clone was counted only a few times. The chain joins TRBV4-1 to TRBJ1-5, with D maybe TRBD1 (5 bases). The V end lost 2 bases, the J end lost 2 bases, and 13 bases lay between the germline ends. Germline CDR1 and CDR2: MGHRA and YSYEKL. The CDR3 loop spans 16 amino acids. The CDR3 coding sequence is TGCGCCAGCAGCCAACACCCGGGACCGGGCAATCAGCCCCAGCATTTT. Protein product: CASSQHPGPGNQPQHF.

The V gene is TRBV18, the J gene TRBJ1-3; 12 positions agree with TRBD1. Germline lookup yields CDR1 KGHSH and CDR2 LQKENI. The CDR3 sequence is 18 residues long. V lost 1 base and J lost 3; bases outside the gene matches: 7. CDR3 sequence: CASSPLPGQGAGGNTIYF. The CDR3 coding sequence is TGTGCCAGCTCACCACTTCCGGGACAGGGGGCAGGTGGAAACACCATATATTTT. Variable domain in full (rest from reference TRBV18 and TRBJ1-3): NAGVMQNPRHLVRRRGQEARLRCSPMKGHSHVYWYRQLPEEGLKFMVYLQKENIIDESGMPKERFSAEFPKEGPSILRIQQVVRGDSAAYFCASSPLPGQGAGGNTIYFGEGSWLTVV.

The chain joins TRBV6-2 or TRBV6-3 to TRBJ1-2; tentative D call: TRBD1 (5 bases). The V and J ends lost 4 bases and 0 bases respectively, with 9 bases between them. The CDR3 is 14 residues long. Germline V CDR1 and CDR2: MNHEY, SVGEGT. CDR3 sequence reads: CASSFGTANYGYTF. The DNA of the CDR3 is TGTGCCAGCAGTTTTGGGACTGCTAACTATGGCTACACCTTC.

The chain combines TRBV29-1 with TRBJ2-1; maybe TRBD1 (7 bases). This CDR3 is built from 14 residues. Trimming cost V 0 bases and J 6 bases, with 12 bases left between them. The germline CDR1 and CDR2 sequences are SQVTM and ANQGSEA. This CDR3 reads CSVEERGDSNEQFF. For the CDR3, the DNA is TGCAGCGTTGAAGAGAGGGGGGACAGCAATGAGCAGTTCTTC.

V is TRBV5-6 and J is TRBJ1-2; D is ambiguous. The CDR3 length is 13 residues. Per germline, CDR1 SGHDT and CDR2 YYEEEE. V lost 2 bases, J lost 5 bases, and 10 bases lay in between. CDR3 sequence: CASSLRVLYGYTF. CDR3 nucleotide sequence: TGTGCCAGCAGCTTAAGGGTTTTGTATGGCTACACCTTC.

This clone was picked up one time. V gene TRBV7-9 combines with J gene TRBJ1-1; D is perhaps TRBD1 (6 bases). The germline CDR1 and CDR2 sequences are SEHNR and FQNEAQ (reference sequence). V lost 7 bases, J lost 2 bases, and 11 bases lay in between. The CDR3 loop spans 13 amino acids. CDR3 residues: CASTADRNTEAFF. CDR3 DNA: TGTGCCAGCACCGCGGACAGAAACACTGAAGCTTTCTTT.

This rearrangement joins TRBV7-2 to TRBJ1-3; D may be TRBD1 (5 bases). CDR3 size: 14 residues. Germline assignment: CDR1 SGHTA and CDR2 FQGNSA. The V and J ends lost 3 bases and 4 bases respectively, with 10 bases between them. The CDR3 DNA reads as TGTGCCAGCAGCTTCGGGGGGGTCGGAAACACCATATATTTT. Translating it yields CASSFGGVGNTIYF.

The rearrangement joins TRBV15 to TRBJ2-7; 8 bases align to TRBD2. CDR1 and CDR2 (germline): LNHNV, YYDKDF (reference sequence). The CDR3 contains 15 residues. The V gene end was trimmed by 3 bases and the J gene end by 5 bases; junction bases not matched to a gene: 9. CDR3 sequence reads: CATSSRGGIFDEQYF. The CDR3 DNA reads as TGTGCCACCAGCAGCCGGGGGGGGATATTCGACGAGCAGTACTTC.